The TCR beta chain under discussion was sequenced for a study of CDR3 diversity in severe acne. This clonotype was counted ten times or more. V gave up 1 base and J gave up 3 bases, with 7 bases separating them. Germline V gene sequence: CDR1 SGHTA, CDR2 FQGNSA. This CDR3 is 13 amino acids long. One entry per CDR3 protein, called by TCRdb with MiXCR from the PCR reads. The sample lists around 83,000 distinct CDR3 sequences; under 55% were seen once. The source is a male donor with severe acne vulgaris. The rearrangement uses TRBV7-2 and TRBJ2-7; D is undetermined. The sequencing sample was made of blood. The CDR3: CASSLVPSYEQYF. In DNA form, the CDR3 reads TGTGCCAGCAGCTTAGTACCGAGCTACGAGCAGTACTTC.